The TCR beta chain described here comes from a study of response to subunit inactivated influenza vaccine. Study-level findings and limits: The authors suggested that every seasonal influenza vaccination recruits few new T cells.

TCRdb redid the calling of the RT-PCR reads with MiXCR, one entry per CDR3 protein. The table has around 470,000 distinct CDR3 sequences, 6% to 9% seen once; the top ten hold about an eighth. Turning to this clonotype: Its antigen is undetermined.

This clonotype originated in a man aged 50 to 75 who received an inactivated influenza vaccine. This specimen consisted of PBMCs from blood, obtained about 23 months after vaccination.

Here the CDR3 reads CASSWGTTEAFF. CDR3 DNA: TGTGCCAGCAGTTGGGGGACCACTGAAGCTTTCTTT. This chain joins TRBV6-2 or TRBV6-3 and TRBJ1-1, with D tentatively TRBD1 (5 bases). The CDR3 has 12 residues. Germline loops: CDR1 MNHEY, CDR2 SVGEGT. V was trimmed by 4 bases and J by 4 bases, leaving 7 bases between them.